This T cell receptor beta chain is from a study of regulatory T cells in long-lasting Graves disease (dated by TCRdb to 2020 to 2023). Regarding the study in general: Antithyroid drugs had been taken for less than 3 months by newly diagnosed Graves' disease patients. Persistent Graves' disease patients were compared with newly diagnosed Graves' disease patients by peripheral blood TCR sequencing and RNA sequencing. The study was conducted in China and was registered as a clinical trial. A total of some 33 samples were covered by TCR sequencing, comprising roughly 13 persistent and approximately 20 newly diagnosed Graves' disease patients. What the research found in general, with its limitations: Persistent disease showed preferential use of TRBV28, TRBJ1-2 and TRBJ2-5, whereas newly diagnosed disease favored TRBV20-1 and TRBJ2-1. Patients with persistent disease shared more public clonotypes (around 3,000) than newly diagnosed patients did (more than 900). Compared with newly diagnosed patients, patients with persistent Graves' disease had lower TCR Shannon entropy and fewer highly expanded clones, which suggests clonal expansion. Sequencing and analysis were limited to the TCR beta chain. Because the primary lesion, thyroid tissue, could not be accessed, the study looked at peripheral blood alone. The small sample size was acknowledged by the authors as a limitation that may reduce accuracy.

The library was produced with multiplex PCR. The instrument given in TCRdb is Illumina HiSeq 4000. TCR beta libraries were built with iRepertoire HTBI primers and Arm-PCR amplification of CDR3 regions. Before sequencing, the PCR products underwent gel purification. Processing in the source paper ran as follows. A total of roughly 67 TRBV and some 15 TRBJ segments were identified across samples and were used for gene usage analysis of CDR3 amino acid clonotypes. Filtered high-quality paired reads were merged into contigs using COPE and FqMerger. BLAST was used to align contigs to IMGT TRBV, TRBD and TRBJ reference genes, with CDR3 defined following IMGT. Any clonotype with a frequency above 0.1% was classified as a highly expanded clone. Shannon entropy served as the measure of repertoire diversity, while the Gini coefficient captured V-J evenness. A clonotype found in more than one individual was treated as public. TCRdb reprocessed the public reads (quality trimming at Q25 with fastp, clone calling with MiXCR) and kept in-frame beta chains. Each CDR3 protein appears once, grouped with its most common genes and DNA. TCRdb assigned the V and J calls; the authors' analysis was not used. In this sample the table shows more than 350,000 distinct CDR3 sequences, 14% to 15% of which occur a single time. Together, the top ten hold around 15% of the sample.

The sample holds many counts of this clonotype. Which antigen it targets is not known. Base qualities are not recorded, but no much larger clone differs from it by a single base. CDR3 length: 13 amino acids, cysteine to phenylalanine. The retained sequence is limited to the CDR3, 39 bases, with the frame set at the first base. From the germline V gene, CDR1 is MNHNS and CDR2 is SASEGT. The V and J ends are trimmed by 8 bases and 0 bases, leaving 10 bases between them. Interpreted using the paper, the time point label stands for: newly diagnosed GD, antithyroid drugs for less than 3 months. For both TCR sequencing and RNA sequencing, RNA was extracted from PBMCs using TRIzol. The diagnosis of Graves' disease was made according to American Thyroid Association guidelines. Patients were recruited from an endocrinology department in Xi'an, China. Each patient gave roughly 8.4 milliliters of peripheral blood, collected in an EDTA anticoagulant tube. Ficoll Paque Plus density gradient separation was used to isolate PBMCs, and no further T cell sorting was done. An Agilent 2100 Bioanalyzer and agarose gel were used to assess RNA quality, and a NanoDrop 2000 was used to measure RNA concentration.

This same sample was also part of a study on T cells in Graves' hyperthyroidism and ophthalmopathy. The second study's authors report: Graves' hyperthyroidism was defined as stable when no progression to ophthalmopathy occurred over 18 months of follow-up. Hyperthyroidism patients were newly diagnosed, with disease duration under 2 months, and aged 18 to 65 years. Patients with uncontrolled infections, other autoimmune diseases, pregnancy or lactation were excluded. Clinical symptoms, serum thyroxine and TRAb, thyroid ultrasound, and orbital computed tomography formed the basis for the diagnoses. A first-round RT-PCR of the TCR CDR3 used the HTBI primer set with the Qiagen OneStep RT-PCR kit. Most expanded thyroid clonotypes (frequency above 0.001) were also found in blood, which suggests that blood repertoires may mirror thyroid immune responses. Ophthalmopathy was separated from stable hyperthyroidism by a 13 V-J signature model, with over 85% sensitivity and just over 81% specificity obtained in cross-validation and 80%/75% obtained in testing. In validation, progression to ophthalmopathy was predicted by the model with roughly 71% sensitivity and around 76% specificity, a median of about 6.4 months before onset. To identify TCR V-J signatures that set the groups apart, the researchers used a discovery cohort of 100 patients, made up of roughly 45 with Graves' ophthalmopathy and 55 to 65 with stable Graves' hyperthyroidism. Prospective prediction of ophthalmopathy was tested in an independent validation cohort consisting of roughly 20 hyperthyroidism patients and around 16 patients who later progressed to ophthalmopathy. For training and testing, the 100 or so patients in the discovery cohort were randomly divided in a 7:3 ratio. The study also compared thyroid tissue and blood T-cell repertoires from five or six Graves' hyperthyroidism patients. After blood sampling, hyperthyroidism patients were treated with methimazole at a starting dose of 30 mg daily, and ophthalmopathy patients were treated with high-dose intravenous methylprednisolone. Libraries were constructed in a second round of multiplex PCR, after which size selection and purification were carried out. Sequencing of the libraries was done on an Illumina HiSeq2000 using paired-end 100 bp reads. Raw data were processed with SOAPnuke, discarding reads with adapters, uncalled bases, mean Phred below 15, or no exact constant-primer or identifier match. High-quality paired reads were merged with COPE v1.2.5, and unique nucleotide sequences were defined as clonotypes. MiTCR v1.1 was used to align clonotypes to the IMGT TRBV, TRBD and TRBJ reference segments. Only V-J combinations with frequency above 0.0001, covering roughly 99% of repertoires, were analysed. A TCS score was defined as the ratio between F50 (clonal expansion) and ExV (chaos), using BLOSUM62-based TCRdist between CDR3 peptides within each V-J. Welch's t-statistics and random forest reduced 500 to 650 V-J features to roughly 13, which were used in a naive Bayes classifier (R e1071). Sample size was not statistically predetermined, and investigators were not blinded to group allocation. The paper describes TCR Vbeta CDR3 sequencing of 120 to 150 peripheral blood samples, made up of approximately 40 ophthalmopathy patients, over 70 hyperthyroidism patients and 17 progressor patients.

This specimen was peripheral blood mononuclear cells (PBMCs), taken at new diagnosis, from a patient treated with antithyroid drugs. This clonotype originated in a woman in her thirties with Graves disease. Donor details come from another sample of the same person, matched by shared clones. The V gene is TRBV6-1 and the J gene is TRBJ2-5, with the D segment identity uncertain. The CDR3 amino acid sequence is: CASGRPNQETQYF. In nucleotide form, the sequence is TGTGCCAGCGGCCGACCGAACCAAGAGACCCAGTACTTC.